This TCR beta chain was observed in a study of blood T cell repertoires in COVID-19. Turning to the study itself: Italy, Spain and the United States were the sources of the convalescent and acute COVID-19 samples.

As processed by the authors: Quantification of nucleated cells was approximated via reference gene primer amplification. Some clones are missing from TCRdb's copy, which holds only in-frame ones; the method was immunoSEQ multiplex PCR. That table furnishes V, J and clone size, whereas the DNA furnished D and trimming. Among 200,000 to 300,000 clones, 80% to 90% were seen once, and the ten largest hold 2% to 3%. This CDR3 has 17 amino acids. J was trimmed by 4 bases and V by 0 bases; bases with no gene match: 7. CDR1 is SGHVS and CDR2 is FNYEAQ in the germline V gene. This TCR was recovered from a woman in her 30s with acute COVID-19. The chain carries TRBV7-6 and TRBJ1-5, with TRBD1 identical over 9 bases. The specimen sequenced was PBMCs or T cells enriched from blood (not recorded which). The CDR3 reads CASSLALGQGSNQPQHF. The CDR3 DNA sequence: TGTGCCAGCAGCTTAGCGCTGGGACAGGGAAGTAATCAGCCCCAGCATTTT.